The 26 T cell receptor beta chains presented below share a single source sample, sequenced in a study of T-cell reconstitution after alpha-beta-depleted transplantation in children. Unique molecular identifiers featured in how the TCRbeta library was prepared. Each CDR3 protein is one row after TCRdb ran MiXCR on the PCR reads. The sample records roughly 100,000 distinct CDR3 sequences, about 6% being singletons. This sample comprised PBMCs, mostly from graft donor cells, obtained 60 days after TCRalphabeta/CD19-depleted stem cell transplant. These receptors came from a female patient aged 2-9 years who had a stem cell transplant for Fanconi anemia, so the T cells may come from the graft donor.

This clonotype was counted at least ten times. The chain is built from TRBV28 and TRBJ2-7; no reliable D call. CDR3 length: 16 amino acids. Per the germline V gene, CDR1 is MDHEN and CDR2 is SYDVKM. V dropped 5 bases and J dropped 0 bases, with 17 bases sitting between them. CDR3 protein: CASSAGIDYSSYEQYF. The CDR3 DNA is TGTGCCAGCAGTGCCGGTATTGATTACAGCTCCTACGAGCAGTACTTC.

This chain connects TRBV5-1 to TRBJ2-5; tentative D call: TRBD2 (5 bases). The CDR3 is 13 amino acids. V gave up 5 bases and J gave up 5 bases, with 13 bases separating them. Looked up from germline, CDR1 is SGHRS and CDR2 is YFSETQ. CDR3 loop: CASSSGGRETQYF. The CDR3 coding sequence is TGCGCCAGCAGTTCTGGAGGACGGGAGACCCAGTACTTC. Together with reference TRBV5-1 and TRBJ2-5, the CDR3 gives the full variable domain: KAGVTQTPRYLIKTRGQQVTLSCSPISGHRSVSWYQQTPGQGLQFLFEYFSETQRNKGNFPGRFSGRQFSNSRSEMNVSTLELGDSALYLCASSSGGRETQYFGPGTRLLVL.

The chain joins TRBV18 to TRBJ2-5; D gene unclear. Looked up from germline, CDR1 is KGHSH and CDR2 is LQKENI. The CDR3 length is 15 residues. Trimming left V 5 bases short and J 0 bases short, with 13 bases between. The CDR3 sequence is CASSARPLYQETQYF. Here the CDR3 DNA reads TGTGCCAGCTCAGCACGCCCCTTGTACCAAGAGACCCAGTACTTC.

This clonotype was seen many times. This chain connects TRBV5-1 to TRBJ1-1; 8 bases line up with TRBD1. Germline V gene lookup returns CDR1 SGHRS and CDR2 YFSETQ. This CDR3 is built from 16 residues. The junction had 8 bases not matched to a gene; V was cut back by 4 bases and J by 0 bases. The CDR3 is CASSHDRGRMNTEAFF. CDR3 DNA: TGCGCCAGCAGCCACGACAGGGGAAGAATGAACACTGAAGCTTTCTTT.

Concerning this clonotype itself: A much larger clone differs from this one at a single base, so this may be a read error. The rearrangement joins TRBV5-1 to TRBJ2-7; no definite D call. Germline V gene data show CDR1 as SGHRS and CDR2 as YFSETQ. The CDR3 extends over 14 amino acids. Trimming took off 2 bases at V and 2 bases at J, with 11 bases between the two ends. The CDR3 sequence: CASSFEVGPYEQYF. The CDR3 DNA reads TGCGCCAGCAGCTTTGAGGTTGGTCCCTACGAGCAGTACTTC. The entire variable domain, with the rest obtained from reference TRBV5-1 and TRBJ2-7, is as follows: KAGVTQTPRYLIKTRGQQVTLSCSPISGHRSVSWYQQTPGQGLQFLFEYFSETQRNKGNFPGRFSGRQFSNSRSEMNVSTLELGDSALYLCASSFEVGPYEQYFGPGTRLTVT.

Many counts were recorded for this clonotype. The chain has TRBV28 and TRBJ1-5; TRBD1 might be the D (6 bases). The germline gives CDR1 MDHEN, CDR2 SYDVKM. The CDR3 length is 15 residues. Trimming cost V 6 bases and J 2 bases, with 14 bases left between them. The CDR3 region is CASSDRRIGNQPQHF. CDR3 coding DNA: TGTGCCAGCAGCGACAGGCGGATTGGCAATCAGCCCCAGCATTTT.

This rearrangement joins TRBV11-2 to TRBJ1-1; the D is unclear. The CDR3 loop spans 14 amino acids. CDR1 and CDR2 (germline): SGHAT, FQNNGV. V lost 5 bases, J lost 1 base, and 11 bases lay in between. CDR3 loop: CASSPTRQNTEAFF. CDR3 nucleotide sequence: TGTGCCAGCAGCCCCACCCGACAGAACACTGAAGCTTTCTTT.

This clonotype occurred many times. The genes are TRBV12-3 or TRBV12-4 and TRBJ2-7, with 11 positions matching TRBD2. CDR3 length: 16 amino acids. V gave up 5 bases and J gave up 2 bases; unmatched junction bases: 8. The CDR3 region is CASSRLGLAAAYEQYF. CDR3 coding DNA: TGTGCCAGCAGTCGACTGGGACTAGCGGCAGCCTACGAGCAGTACTTC.

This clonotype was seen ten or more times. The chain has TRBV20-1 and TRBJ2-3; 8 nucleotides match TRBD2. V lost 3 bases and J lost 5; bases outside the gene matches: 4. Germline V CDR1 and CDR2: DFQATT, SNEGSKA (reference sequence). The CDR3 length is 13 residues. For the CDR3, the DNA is TGCAGTGCTAGCCGGGGGGGCCTAGATACGCAGTATTTT. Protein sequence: CSASRGGLDTQYF.

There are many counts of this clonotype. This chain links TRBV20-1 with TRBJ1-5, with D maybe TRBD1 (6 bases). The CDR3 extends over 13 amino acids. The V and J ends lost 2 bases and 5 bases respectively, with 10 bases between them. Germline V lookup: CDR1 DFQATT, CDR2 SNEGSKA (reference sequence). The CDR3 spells CSARRTAHQPQHF. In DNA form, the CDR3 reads TGCAGTGCTAGAAGGACAGCTCATCAGCCCCAGCATTTT.

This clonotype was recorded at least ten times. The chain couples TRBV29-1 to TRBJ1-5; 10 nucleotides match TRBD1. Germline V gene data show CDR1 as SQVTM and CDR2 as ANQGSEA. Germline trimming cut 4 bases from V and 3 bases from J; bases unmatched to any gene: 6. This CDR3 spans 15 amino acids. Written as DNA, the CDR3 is TGCAGCGTTGGGGTAGGGACAGGGGACAATCAGCCCCAGCATTTT. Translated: CSVGVGTGDNQPQHF.

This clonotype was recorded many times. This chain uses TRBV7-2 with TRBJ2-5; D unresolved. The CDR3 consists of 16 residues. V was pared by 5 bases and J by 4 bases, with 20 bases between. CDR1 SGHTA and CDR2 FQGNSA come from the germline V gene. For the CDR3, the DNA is TGTGCCAGCAGCCCAATTACCTTGGTAACCTCAGAGACCCAGTACTTC. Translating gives CASSPITLVTSETQYF.

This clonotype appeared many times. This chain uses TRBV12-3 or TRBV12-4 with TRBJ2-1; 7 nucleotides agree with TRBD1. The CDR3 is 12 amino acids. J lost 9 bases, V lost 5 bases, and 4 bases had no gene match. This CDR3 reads CASSMTGIEQFF. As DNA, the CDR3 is TGTGCCAGCAGTATGACAGGGATTGAGCAGTTCTTC.

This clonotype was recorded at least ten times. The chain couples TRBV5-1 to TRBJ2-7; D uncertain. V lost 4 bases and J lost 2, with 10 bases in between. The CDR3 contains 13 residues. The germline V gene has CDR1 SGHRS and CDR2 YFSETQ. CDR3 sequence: CASSPGQPYEQYF. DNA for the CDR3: TGCGCCAGCAGCCCAGGTCAGCCCTACGAGCAGTACTTC.

In DNA, the CDR3 is TGTGCCAGCAGTCACAATGAGGGACTAGCGATCGAGACCCAGTACTTC. Its protein product is CASSHNEGLAIETQYF. This chain joins TRBV12-3 or TRBV12-4 and TRBJ2-5, with 10 bases matching TRBD2. The CDR3 length is 16 residues. The ends lost 5 bases at V and 5 bases at J; junction bases unmatched: 11.

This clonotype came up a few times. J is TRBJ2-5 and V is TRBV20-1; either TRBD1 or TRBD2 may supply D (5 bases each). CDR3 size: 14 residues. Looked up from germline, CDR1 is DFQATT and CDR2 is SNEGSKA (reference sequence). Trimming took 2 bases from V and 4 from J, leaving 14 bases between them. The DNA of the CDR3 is TGCAGTGCTAGAAAGGGACCCACGGGAGAGACCCAGTACTTC. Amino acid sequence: CSARKGPTGETQYF.

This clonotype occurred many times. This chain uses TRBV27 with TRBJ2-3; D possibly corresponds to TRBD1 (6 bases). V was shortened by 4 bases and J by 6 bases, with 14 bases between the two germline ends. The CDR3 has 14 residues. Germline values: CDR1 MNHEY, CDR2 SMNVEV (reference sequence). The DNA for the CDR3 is TGTGCCAGCAGTTACGCAGGGGTGATGGATACGCAGTATTTT. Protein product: CASSYAGVMDTQYF.

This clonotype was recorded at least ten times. Here the CDR3 reads CSAGAGDNEQFF. CDR3 nucleotide sequence: TGCAGTGCGGGGGCCGGGGACAATGAGCAGTTCTTC. The rearrangement uses TRBV20-1 and TRBJ2-1; a possible D gene is TRBD1 (6 bases). Looked up from germline, CDR1 is DFQATT and CDR2 is SNEGSKA (reference sequence). The V end lost 6 bases, the J end lost 5 bases, and 11 bases lay between the germline ends. The CDR3 is 12 residues long.

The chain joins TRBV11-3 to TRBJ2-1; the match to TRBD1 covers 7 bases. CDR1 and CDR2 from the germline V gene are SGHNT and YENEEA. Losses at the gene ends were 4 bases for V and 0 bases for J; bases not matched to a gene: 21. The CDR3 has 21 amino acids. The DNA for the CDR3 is TGTGCCAGCAGCTCGTCACCGGGACAGACGTTCTGGGAACCCTCCTACAATGAGCAGTTCTTC. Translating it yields CASSSSPGQTFWEPSYNEQFF. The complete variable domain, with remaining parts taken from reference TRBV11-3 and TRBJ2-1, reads EAGVVQSPRYKIIEKKQPVAFWCNPISGHNTLYWYLQNLGQGPELLIRYENEEAVDDSQLPKDRFSAERLKGVDSTLKIQPAELGDSAVYLCASSSSPGQTFWEPSYNEQFFGPGTRLTVL.

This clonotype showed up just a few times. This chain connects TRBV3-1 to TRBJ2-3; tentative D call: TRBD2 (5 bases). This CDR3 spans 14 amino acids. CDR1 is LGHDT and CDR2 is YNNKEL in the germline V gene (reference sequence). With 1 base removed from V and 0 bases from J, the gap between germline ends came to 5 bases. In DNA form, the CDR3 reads TGTGCCAGCAGCCAAGGGACTAGCACAGATACGCAGTATTTT. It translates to CASSQGTSTDTQYF.

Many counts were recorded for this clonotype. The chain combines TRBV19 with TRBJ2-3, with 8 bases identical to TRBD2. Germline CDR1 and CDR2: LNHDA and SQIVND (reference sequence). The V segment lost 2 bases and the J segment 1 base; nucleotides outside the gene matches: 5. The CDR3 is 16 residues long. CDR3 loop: CASSILAGLGTDTQYF. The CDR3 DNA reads TGTGCCAGTAGTATATTAGCGGGATTAGGCACAGATACGCAGTATTTT.

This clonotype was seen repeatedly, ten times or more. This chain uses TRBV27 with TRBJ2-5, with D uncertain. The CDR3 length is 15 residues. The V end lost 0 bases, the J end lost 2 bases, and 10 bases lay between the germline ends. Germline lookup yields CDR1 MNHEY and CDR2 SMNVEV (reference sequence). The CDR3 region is CASSLSWAQQETQYF. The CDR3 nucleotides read TGTGCCAGCAGTTTATCGTGGGCACAGCAAGAGACCCAGTACTTC.

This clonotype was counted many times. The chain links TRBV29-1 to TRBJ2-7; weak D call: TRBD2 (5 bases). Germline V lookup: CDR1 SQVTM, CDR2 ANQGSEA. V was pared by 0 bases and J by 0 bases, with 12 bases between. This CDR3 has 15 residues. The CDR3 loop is CSVEDGGGSSYEQYF. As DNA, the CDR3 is TGCAGCGTTGAAGACGGAGGAGGAAGCTCCTACGAGCAGTACTTC.

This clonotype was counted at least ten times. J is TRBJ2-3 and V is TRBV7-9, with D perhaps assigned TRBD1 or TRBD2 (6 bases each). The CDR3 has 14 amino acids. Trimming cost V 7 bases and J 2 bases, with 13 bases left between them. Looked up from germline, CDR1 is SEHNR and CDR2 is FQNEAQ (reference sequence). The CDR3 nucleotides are TGTGCCAGCACTCGTCGGGGGCACACAGATACGCAGTATTTT. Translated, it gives CASTRRGHTDTQYF.

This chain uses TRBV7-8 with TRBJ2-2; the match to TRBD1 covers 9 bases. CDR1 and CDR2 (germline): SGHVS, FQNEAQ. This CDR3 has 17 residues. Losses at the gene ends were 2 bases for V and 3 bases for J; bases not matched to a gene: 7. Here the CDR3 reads CASSLRGTGLYTGELFF. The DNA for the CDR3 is TGTGCCAGCAGCTTAAGGGGGACAGGGCTGTACACCGGGGAGCTGTTTTTT.

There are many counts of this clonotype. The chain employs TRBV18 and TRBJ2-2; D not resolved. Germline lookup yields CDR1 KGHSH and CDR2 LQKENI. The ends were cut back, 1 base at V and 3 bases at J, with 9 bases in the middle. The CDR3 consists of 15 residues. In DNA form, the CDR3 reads TGTGCCAGCTCACCACGTGTTGGAGACACCGGGGAGCTGTTTTTT. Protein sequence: CASSPRVGDTGELFF.